These 4 T cell receptor beta chains originate from one sample sequenced in a study of OX40 agonist ivuxolimab in advanced cancers. Produced via immunoSEQ multiplex PCR; TCRdb's table is partial and in-frame only. This sample has 7,000 to 7,500 clones, with roughly 80% found just once. Source: CD4+ or CD8+ T cells sorted from blood, taken in a trial of the OX40 agonist ivuxolimab. The receptors here all came from an adult with an advanced solid tumor such as melanoma, head and neck, liver or kidney cancer.

The genes are TRBV7-9 and TRBJ2-7; tentative D call: TRBD1 (6 bases). Trimming removed 2 bases at V and 5 bases at J, with 19 bases between. This CDR3 has 16 residues. The germline CDR1 and CDR2 sequences are SEHNR and FQNEAQ (reference sequence). The CDR3 DNA sequence: TGTGCCAGCAGCTTAACTCCGGACTGGGGGCTGGACGAGCAGTACTTC. This encodes CASSLTPDWGLDEQYF.

The CDR3 loop reads CASSLEGSDPLHF. CDR3 DNA: TGCGCCAGCAGCTTGGAGGGGTCCGATCCCCTCCACTTT. This sequence joins TRBV5-1 and TRBJ1-6; TRBD1 is a possible D gene (5 bases). The CDR3 is made up of 13 amino acids. Trimming took off 0 bases at V and 13 bases at J, with 11 bases between the two ends. Per germline, CDR1 SGHRS and CDR2 YFSETQ.

The chain links TRBV6-5 to TRBJ2-1; TRBD2 matches at 9 bases. Germline V gene sequence: CDR1 MNHEY, CDR2 SVGAGI. There are 16 residues in the CDR3. After removal of 1 base from V and 8 bases from J, the junction contained 9 bases not matched to a gene. Here the CDR3 reads CASSYFAGGLSDEQFF. In DNA form, the CDR3 reads TGTGCCAGCAGTTACTTCGCGGGGGGGCTTTCGGATGAGCAGTTCTTC.

The chain employs TRBV6-6 and TRBJ1-6; D is unresolved. The V gene's germline CDR1 is MNHNY and CDR2 SVGAGI (reference sequence). The CDR3 length is 14 residues. V was trimmed by 6 bases and J by 4 bases, leaving 10 bases between them. The CDR3: CASRLDLYNSPLHF. CDR3 DNA sequence: TGTGCCAGCAGACTGGACCTTTATAATTCACCCCTCCACTTT.